The source of this T cell receptor beta chain is a study of T cell responses to AZD1222 COVID-19 vaccine. Germline CDR1 SEHNR, CDR2 FQNEAQ (reference sequence). The CDR3 sequence is 13 residues long. The V end lost 3 bases, the J end lost 4 bases, and 9 bases lay between the germline ends. The method was immunoSEQ multiplex PCR; TCRdb's version includes in-frame clones alone and lacks a portion of them. The sample records some 97,000 clones, over 90% being singletons. V is TRBV7-9 and J is TRBJ1-1, with D possibly TRBD1 on 5 matching bases. The receptor was derived from an adult in good health. This material consisted of peripheral blood, taken on day 0 of AZD1222 vaccination. In DNA, the CDR3 is TGTGCCAGCAGCTTGCAGGGCGGCACTGAAGCTTTCTTT. Translating it yields CASSLQGGTEAFF.